The 10 T cell receptor beta chains listed next were all sequenced from one sample in a study of early T cells in non-severe SARS-CoV-2 infection. TCRdb analysed the 5' RACE reads with MiXCR anew, one entry per CDR3 protein. The sample consists of roughly 80,000 distinct CDR3 sequences, roughly an eighth of them appearing once. The sample consisted of whole blood. All receptors derive from an adult who was a healthcare worker with PCR-confirmed SARS-CoV-2 infection or an uninfected control (not recorded which).

This sequence joins TRBV6-1 and TRBJ1-1; the D is unclear. Germline loops: CDR1 MNHNS, CDR2 SASEGT. The V gene lost 7 bases and the J gene lost 0 bases, with 9 bases spanning the gap. The CDR3 is made up of 13 amino acids. CDR3 protein: CASMGRVNTEAFF. Written as DNA, the CDR3 is TGTGCCAGCATGGGCAGAGTGAACACTGAAGCTTTCTTT.

The V gene is TRBV12-3 or TRBV12-4, the J gene TRBJ1-6; D call uncertain. The V and J ends lost 6 bases and 5 bases respectively, with 8 bases between them. This CDR3 contains 13 residues. The CDR3 loop is CASSRDDNSPLHF. The CDR3 DNA follows: TGTGCCAGCAGCCGAGACGATAATTCACCCCTCCACTTT.

In this sample, this clonotype turned up a few times. The chain uses TRBV4-1 and TRBJ2-1; weak D call: TRBD2 (5 bases). V gave up 3 bases and J gave up 9 bases, with 27 bases separating them. CDR1 and CDR2 from the germline V gene are MGHRA and YSYEKL. The CDR3 consists of 18 residues. Here the CDR3 DNA reads TGCGCCAGCAGCCAGCCGTCCCTCGGGGTTCCCGCAGGTGGTGAGCAGTTCTTC. Amino acid sequence: CASSQPSLGVPAGGEQFF.

CDR3 nucleotide sequence: TGTGCCAGCAGCTTTCCCTCGACACCATCTCATAATTCACCCCTCCACTTT. This translates into CASSFPSTPSHNSPLHF. The chain combines TRBV11-2 with TRBJ1-6; D unresolved. CDR3 size: 17 residues. Germline lookup yields CDR1 SGHAT and CDR2 FQNNGV. Trimming pared 3 bases from V and 5 bases from J, leaving 17 bases between.

This clonotype was detected only a few times. This chain links TRBV12-3 or TRBV12-4 with TRBJ2-7; 9 bases fit TRBD2. The CDR3 length is 15 residues. V trimming: 3 bases; J trimming: 3 bases; junction bases outside the gene matches: 6. This CDR3 reads CASSFRAGGRYEQYF. The CDR3 nucleotides are TGTGCCAGCAGTTTTCGAGCGGGAGGTCGCTACGAGCAGTACTTC.

This chain joins TRBV28 and TRBJ2-7; no clear D. This CDR3 region has 12 residues. The ends were cut back, 1 base at V and 5 bases at J, with 6 bases in the middle. Per germline, CDR1 MDHEN and CDR2 SYDVKM. CDR3 nucleotide sequence: TGTGCCAGCAGTTTATTGGGCAACGAGCAGTACTTC. Residues: CASSLLGNEQYF. Filled out from reference TRBV28 and TRBJ2-7, the complete variable domain reads DVKVTQSSRYLVKRTGEKVFLECVQDMDHENMFWYRQDPGLGLRLIYFSYDVKMKEKGDIPEGYSVSREKKERFSLILESASTNQTSMYLCASSLLGNEQYFGPGTRLTVT.

This clonotype was detected only a few times. This chain uses TRBV20-1 with TRBJ2-1, with 12 bases matching TRBD2. V lost 0 bases and J lost 0; bases outside the gene matches: 9. CDR1 DFQATT and CDR2 SNEGSKA come from the germline V gene (reference sequence). The CDR3 loop spans 19 amino acids. The CDR3 protein is CSARDEKGLAGLSYNEQFF. DNA of the CDR3: TGCAGTGCTAGAGATGAGAAGGGACTAGCGGGCCTCTCCTACAATGAGCAGTTCTTC.

This clonotype turned up a few times. The CDR3 DNA reads TGCAGCGTTGAAGCCTGGGCAGACCGGGGCAGTGGGGCCAACGTCCTGACTTTC. Translation gives CSVEAWADRGSGANVLTF. V usage is TRBV29-1 and J usage is TRBJ2-6; D is tentatively TRBD1 or TRBD2 (5 bases each). Deletions cut 1 base from V and 3 bases from J, with 19 bases between. This CDR3 has 18 residues. Germline CDR1 and CDR2: SQVTM and ANQGSEA.

In its sample, this clonotype was seen many times. The chain links TRBV6-5 to TRBJ2-1; TRBD1 matches 11 bases. The ends lost 6 bases at V and 7 bases at J; junction bases unmatched: 5. The length of the CDR3 is 14 residues. The germline V gene encodes CDR1 MNHEY and CDR2 SVGAGI. This CDR3 reads CASRRDRGLNEQFF. DNA for the CDR3: TGTGCCAGCAGAAGGGACAGGGGGTTAAATGAGCAGTTCTTC.

This clonotype showed up just a few times. V gene TRBV14 combines with J gene TRBJ2-4; D is uncertain. The length of the CDR3 is 16 residues. The V and J ends lost 0 bases and 0 bases respectively, with 9 bases between them. The germline V gene encodes CDR1 SGHDN and CDR2 FVKESK. The CDR3 region has the DNA TGTGCCAGCAGCCAAGAGGGCAAGTTAGCCAAAAACATTCAGTACTTC. It codes for CASSQEGKLAKNIQYF.